Listed below are T cell receptor beta chains from one sample, sequenced in a study of shared clonotypes between healthy human individuals. The repertoire was sequenced with immunoSEQ multiplex PCR; TCRdb's copy has only in-frame clones and lacks some. The sample carries roughly 770,000 clones, roughly 96% recorded once. The sample taken for sequencing was naive CD8+ T cells sorted from blood. The source of these receptors is a man aged 30-40 years in good health. The CDR3 runs from the conserved cysteine through the conserved F or W.

>TRBJ2-1|14|TRBV2
CASSLEAGYNEQFF
>TRBJ2-7|16|TRBV4-1
CASSQDPDRAYYEQYF
>TRBJ2-3|15|TRBV7-8
CASSSLGGSGDTQYF
>TRBJ1-1|15|TRBV11-3
CASSLRQGADTEAFF
>TRBJ2-5|14|TRBV7-6
CASSLSHRRETQYF
>TRBJ2-1|15|TRBV6-6
CASSSSGWSFYEQFF
>TRBJ2-5|11|TRBV6-5
CAGTGNETQYF
>TRBJ2-1|18|TRBV7-9
CASSFPTSGRANYNEQFF
>TRBJ2-7|14|TRBV7-9
CASSPSGIGGEQYF
>TRBJ2-7|17|TRBV13
CASSDGGRGGRYYEQYF
>TRBJ1-1|14|TRBV14
CASSQAGGNTEAFF
>TRBJ2-7|15|TRBV11-2
CASSSYSGSSYEQYF
>TRBJ2-1|16|TRBV27
CASSLSAGSSYNEQFF
>TRBJ2-6|15|TRBV14
CASSTGNSGANVLTF
>TRBJ2-1|12|TRBV19
CASSPTGNEQFF
>TRBJ2-7|13|TRBV27
CASSFAQTYEQYF
>TRBJ2-1|15|TRBV9
CASSVGLGGYNEQFF
>TRBJ2-7|13|TRBV11-2
CASSWDTPYEQYF
>TRBJ1-5|15|TRBV6-4
CASIGHLNSNQPQHF
>TRBJ1-2|13|TRBV27
CASSQSGVDGYTF
>TRBJ2-1|18|TRBV7-9
CASSPGTSGGSSYNEQFF
>TRBJ1-1|14|TRBV9
CASRSGGLNTEAFF
>TRBJ1-1|18|TRBV27
CASSPRGQGLASNTEAFF
>TRBJ2-4|20|TRBV5-1
CASSINPRQGAAMGKNIQYF
>TRBJ2-3|16|TRBV7-9
CASSNLGLGDTDTQYF
>TRBJ2-7|16|TRBV27
CASSPSGGDMSNEQYF
>TRBJ1-1|13|TRBV5-8
CASSLAESTEAFF
>TRBJ1-1|12|TRBV2
CASFAGNTEAFF
>TRBJ1-3|13|TRBV11-2
CASSFGQGNTIYF
>TRBJ2-1|11|TRBV5-8
CASSGANEQFF
>TRBJ1-1|17|TRBV5-4
CASSSGTGGEMNTEAFF
>TRBJ2-1|14|TRBV27
CASSFASFYNEQFF
>TRBJ2-1|15|TRBV29-1
CSGLLPGTGPAGEFF
>TRBJ2-2|13|TRBV27
CASSPTNTGELFF
>TRBJ2-7|16|TRBV10-2
CASSGTSGSEAYEQYF
>TRBJ1-1|15|TRBV30
CAWSQRTKNAGEAFF
>TRBJ2-7|16|TRBV14
CASSTTSGRFSYEQYF
>TRBJ1-2|13|TRBV9
CASSGEGNYGYTF
>TRBJ2-7|13|TRBV28
CASSLRVRDEQYF
>TRBJ1-5|15|TRBV11-2
CASLTPGDGNQPQHF
>TRBJ2-3|18|TRBV5-8
CASSLGLAGGLRTDTQYF
>TRBJ2-3|16|TRBV27
CASTTVTLREADTQYF
>TRBJ1-1|13|TRBV19
CASSMRGGSEAFF
>TRBJ1-1|13|TRBV14
CASSQALDTEAFF
>TRBJ2-1|12|TRBV10-3
CATLRSYNEQFF
>TRBJ2-1|15|TRBV5-4
CASSLLAGGPNEQFF
>TRBJ1-2|14|TRBV7-9
CASRRAVPNYGYTF
>TRBJ2-2|13|TRBV5-6
CASSLGAAGELFF
>TRBJ2-5|16|TRBV7-8
CASSKNRASYQETQYF
>TRBJ2-3|16|TRBV7-9
CASSRGTSGATDTQYF
>TRBJ2-1|16|TRBV7-2
CASSLPPGLAGGEQFF
>TRBJ2-7|14|TRBV4-1
CASSPRLVSHEQYF
>TRBJ2-1|13|TRBV18
CASSPTSYNEQFF
>TRBJ2-1|13|TRBV28
CASTPASYNEQFF
>TRBJ1-1|14|TRBV18
CASSPPQENTEAFF
>TRBJ2-7|12|TRBV9
CASEAGRGEQYF
>TRBJ2-7|14|TRBV13
CASSPGTGDNEQYF